These 23 T cell receptor beta chains share one sample of origin, sequenced in a study of cytomegalovirus exposure and HLA in healthy donors. Produced via immunoSEQ multiplex PCR; TCRdb's table is partial and in-frame only. The sample shows over 250,000 clones, 87% of them seen only once. The specimen was PBMCs. The source is a woman in her 30s in good health and CMV-seropositive.

This clone was detected only a few times. V usage is TRBV2 and J usage is TRBJ1-1; the D is unclear. Trimming removed 3 bases from V and 4 bases from J, with 9 bases in between. CDR1 and CDR2 (germline): SNHLY, FYNNEI. The CDR3 loop spans 13 amino acids. The CDR3 region is CASSDVGSTEAFF. CDR3 in DNA: TGTGCCAGCAGTGACGTGGGGAGCACTGAAGCTTTCTTT.

The V gene is TRBV5-4, the J gene TRBJ2-1; 9 nucleotides match TRBD1. This CDR3 is built from 14 residues. CDR1 is SGHNT and CDR2 is YYREEE in the germline V gene (reference sequence). V was pared by 6 bases and J by 5 bases, with 6 bases of the junction left unmatched. CDR3 protein: CASTRDRAHNEQFF. In nucleotides, the CDR3 is TGTGCCAGCACCCGGGACAGGGCCCACAATGAGCAGTTCTTC.

The V gene is TRBV7-8, the J gene TRBJ1-1, with D perhaps matching TRBD1 (5 bases). Between the trimmed V and J ends, which lost 0 bases and 8 bases, there was a span of 13 bases. CDR1 is SGHVS and CDR2 is FQNEAQ in the germline V gene. This CDR3 spans 14 amino acids. The CDR3 loop is CASSLAKGVGEAFF. CDR3 DNA sequence: TGTGCCAGCAGCTTAGCGAAAGGGGTAGGAGAAGCTTTCTTT.

The rearrangement joins TRBV5-4 to TRBJ1-3, with TRBD1 as a possible D gene (5 bases). This CDR3 comprises 15 residues. Looked up from germline, CDR1 is SGHNT and CDR2 is YYREEE (reference sequence). V dropped 0 bases and J dropped 2 bases, with 9 bases sitting between them. The CDR3 spells CASSLVGTAGNTIYF. DNA for the CDR3: TGTGCCAGCAGCTTGGTGGGGACTGCTGGAAACACCATATATTTT.

This sequence joins TRBV4-3 and TRBJ1-6; TRBD1 matches at 9 bases. The CDR3 is made up of 14 amino acids. The J segment lost 7 bases and the V segment lost 3 bases, leaving 1 base of the junction unmatched. Germline V CDR1 and CDR2: LGHNA, YSLEER. The CDR3 bases are TGCGCCAGCAGCCAGGGACAGGGCAATTCACCCCTCCACTTT. It encodes CASSQGQGNSPLHF.

The chain has TRBV18 and TRBJ1-2, with a possible D match to TRBD1 (6 bases). The CDR3 is 15 amino acids. Trimming took 0 bases from V and 4 from J, leaving 12 bases between them. Germline CDR1 reads KGHSH; CDR2 reads LQKENI. CDR3 region: CASSPPGGLSYGYTF. As DNA, the CDR3 is TGTGCCAGCTCACCACCGGGGGGCTTAAGCTATGGCTACACCTTC.

In DNA, the CDR3 is TGTGCCAGTAGTAGAACGGTTCTTCTCTACGAGCAGTACTTC. It encodes CASSRTVLLYEQYF. The genes are TRBV19 and TRBJ2-7; unclear D gene. Between the trimmed V and J ends, which lost 4 bases and 3 bases, there was a span of 13 bases. The CDR3 runs 14 residues. The germline CDR1 and CDR2 sequences are LNHDA and SQIVND (reference sequence).

V and J are TRBV5-1 and TRBJ2-2, with 11 bases fitting TRBD1. The length of the CDR3 is 14 residues. Unmatched junction bases numbered 0, after V lost 5 bases and J lost 3 bases. Looked up from germline, CDR1 is SGHRS and CDR2 is YFSETQ. The CDR3 DNA is TGCGCCAGCAGGGACAGGGGGCACACCGGGGAGCTGTTTTTT. Translation gives CASRDRGHTGELFF. The complete variable domain, with remaining parts taken from reference TRBV5-1 and TRBJ2-2, reads KAGVTQTPRYLIKTRGQQVTLSCSPISGHRSVSWYQQTPGQGLQFLFEYFSETQRNKGNFPGRFSGRQFSNSRSEMNVSTLELGDSALYLCASRDRGHTGELFFGEGSRLTVL.

J is TRBJ1-5 and V is TRBV9, with unresolved D. Germline V gene data show CDR1 as SGDLS and CDR2 as YYNGEE. V was pared by 2 bases and J by 2 bases, with 8 bases between. The CDR3 has 14 amino acids. The CDR3 nucleotides are TGTGCCAGCAGCGTCGGTTGGGGCAATCAGCCCCAGCATTTT. Residues: CASSVGWGNQPQHF. The variable domain in full, with the rest retrieved from reference TRBV9 and TRBJ1-5, is DSGVTQTPKHLITATGQRVTLRCSPRSGDLSVYWYQQSLDQGLQFLIQYYNGEERAKGNILERFSAQQFPDLHSELNLSSLELGDSALYFCASSVGWGNQPQHFGDGTRLSIL.

V gene TRBV14 combines with J gene TRBJ2-2; the match to TRBD2 covers 16 bases. The CDR3 is 18 amino acids. The V segment lost 4 bases and the J segment 4 bases; nucleotides outside the gene matches: 6. Germline V gene sequence: CDR1 SGHDN, CDR2 FVKESK. CDR3 bases: TGTGCCAGCAGCCCGGCGGGACTAGCGGGAGGGGTCACCGGGGAGCTGTTTTTT. The encoded protein is CASSPAGLAGGVTGELFF.

The chain recombines TRBV6-6 with TRBJ1-1; D not resolved. Germline V gives CDR1 MNHNY, CDR2 SVGAGI (reference sequence). V lost 8 bases and J 3 bases, leaving 7 bases between the germline ends. This CDR3 has 11 residues. The CDR3 nucleotides read TGTGCCAGCCGTAGGGACACTGAAGCTTTCTTT. It is translated as CASRRDTEAFF.

The rearrangement joins TRBV6-6 to TRBJ1-4, with unresolved D. V was trimmed by 0 bases and J by 8 bases, leaving 7 bases between them. The germline gives CDR1 MNHNY, CDR2 SVGAGI (reference sequence). The CDR3 length is 13 residues. CDR3 nucleotides: TGTGCCAGCAGTTACTCGGGAGAGGAAAAACTGTTTTTT. This gives the protein CASSYSGEEKLFF.

This chain links TRBV9 with TRBJ2-2; a weak D match, TRBD2 (5 bases). V lost 4 bases, J lost 8 bases, and 6 bases lay in between. There are 11 residues in the CDR3. Germline CDR1 is SGDLS and CDR2 is YYNGEE. The CDR3 nucleotides read TGTGCCAGCAGCAGGAGGGGGGAGCTGTTTTTT. This sequence encodes CASSRRGELFF.

This clone occurred a few times. V usage is TRBV6-4 and J usage is TRBJ2-1, with 8 bases matching TRBD2. The junction had 8 bases not matched to a gene; V was cut back by 6 bases and J by 1 base. Germline CDR1 reads MRHNA; CDR2 reads SNTAGT. The CDR3 is made up of 16 amino acids. CDR3 sequence reads: CASSVSGSGSYNEQFF. CDR3 nucleotide sequence: TGTGCCAGCAGCGTAAGCGGGAGTGGTTCCTACAATGAGCAGTTCTTC.

Notes on this clone: Other nucleotide sequences in the sample specify the same CDR3. This chain joins TRBV27 and TRBJ2-7; tentative D call: TRBD2 (5 bases). This CDR3 spans 14 amino acids. The V gene's germline CDR1 is MNHEY and CDR2 SMNVEV (reference sequence). The V end was cut by 0 bases, the J end by 0 bases, with 6 bases between. The chain's CDR3 is CASSLSGSSYEQYF. The CDR3 nucleotides are TGTGCCAGCAGTTTATCGGGGAGCTCCTACGAGCAGTACTTC.

The chain couples TRBV18 to TRBJ1-2; a possible D gene is TRBD1 (5 bases). The germline V gene encodes CDR1 KGHSH and CDR2 LQKENI. This CDR3 is 13 amino acids long. V was trimmed by 3 bases and J by 3 bases, leaving 8 bases between them. The CDR3, as DNA: TGTGCCAGCTCACCCGGAGGGGACTATGGCTACACCTTC. The encoded protein is CASSPGGDYGYTF.

The DNA for the CDR3 is TGTGCCAGCAGGCCCACAGGGGGCACTGAAGCTTTCTTT. Its protein is CASRPTGGTEAFF. The chain joins TRBV6-1 to TRBJ1-1; 8 bases line up with TRBD1. V dropped 6 bases and J dropped 4; count of bases not matched to a gene: 4. The CDR3 is made up of 13 amino acids. Germline V lookup: CDR1 MNHNS, CDR2 SASEGT.

The rearrangement links TRBV7-2 to TRBJ2-7; D remains ambiguous. In germline, CDR1 is SGHTA, CDR2 FQGNSA. V was clipped by 2 bases and J by 4 bases, with 9 bases between them. The CDR3 is made up of 13 amino acids. The chain's CDR3 is CASSLSSLYEQYF. Here the CDR3 DNA reads TGTGCCAGCAGCTTATCTAGTCTGTACGAGCAGTACTTC.

The rearrangement uses TRBV19 and TRBJ2-7; D ambiguous. Germline loops: CDR1 LNHDA, CDR2 SQIVND (reference sequence). The CDR3 is 13 residues long. Trimming pared 10 bases from V and 0 bases from J, leaving 13 bases between. In DNA, the CDR3 is TGTGCCACCAGACTCCCGAGCTCCTACGAGCAGTACTTC. Translating it yields CATRLPSSYEQYF. Filled out from reference TRBV19 and TRBJ2-7, the complete variable domain reads DGGITQSPKYLFRKEGQNVTLSCEQNLNHDAMYWYRQDPGQGLRLIYYSQIVNDFQKGDIAEGYSVSREKKESFPLTVTSAQKNPTAFYLCATRLPSSYEQYFGPGTRLTVT.

This chain uses TRBV6-1 with TRBJ2-1, with 12 bases that match TRBD2. Germline CDR1 MNHNS, CDR2 SASEGT. The CDR3 totals 15 residues. The V segment lost 5 bases and the J segment 8 bases; nucleotides outside the gene matches: 7. The CDR3 reads CASSPLAGGQDEQFF. The CDR3, as DNA: TGTGCCAGCAGTCCTCTAGCGGGGGGGCAGGATGAGCAGTTCTTC.

The chain carries TRBV2 and TRBJ1-2, with a possible D match to TRBD1 (5 bases). In germline, CDR1 is SNHLY, CDR2 FYNNEI. CDR3 length equals 13 residues. Trimming removed 6 bases from V and 5 bases from J, with 13 bases in between. The CDR3, as DNA: TGTGCCAGCAGGGATTTAGGGGTTTATGGCTACACCTTC. It is translated as CASRDLGVYGYTF.

The chain carries TRBV28 and TRBJ1-4; D is undetermined. CDR1 and CDR2 (germline): MDHEN, SYDVKM. The CDR3 runs 12 residues. The V end was cut by 7 bases, the J end by 6 bases, with 9 bases between. CDR3 sequence: CASTSGDEKLFF. The CDR3 nucleotides are TGTGCCAGCACCTCCGGGGATGAAAAACTGTTTTTT.

The chain links TRBV6-6 to TRBJ1-3, with D possibly being TRBD1 (5 bases). This CDR3 has 13 residues. The V and J ends lost 6 bases and 4 bases respectively, with 10 bases between them. Germline V CDR1 and CDR2: MNHNY, SVGAGI (reference sequence). The CDR3 DNA reads as TGTGCCAGCAGGCAGGGCTTGGGAAACACCATATATTTT. This sequence encodes CASRQGLGNTIYF.